This passage covers 6 T cell receptor beta chains from one sample sequenced in a study of identical twins' blood T cells. TCRdb itself ran the 5' RACE reads through MiXCR, one entry per CDR3 protein. The data contain about 370,000 distinct CDR3 sequences, under 30% of them singletons. The sample taken for sequencing was PBMCs. The receptors shown here come from a woman aged 18-49 years in good health.

J is TRBJ2-1 and V is TRBV7-9, with 7 bases fitting TRBD1. From germline, CDR1 is SEHNR and CDR2 FQNEAQ (reference sequence). Unmatched junction bases numbered 11, after V lost 5 bases and J lost 4 bases. The CDR3 consists of 16 residues. CDR3 amino acids: CASSQSDREGYNEQFF. DNA for the CDR3: TGTGCCAGCAGCCAATCAGACAGGGAAGGTTACAATGAGCAGTTCTTC.

This rearrangement joins TRBV11-2 to TRBJ1-2, with D unclear. This CDR3 contains 13 residues. The ends were cut back, 1 base at V and 4 bases at J, with 7 bases in the middle. Germline lookup yields CDR1 SGHAT and CDR2 FQNNGV. The CDR3 loop is CASSLVEAYGYTF. As DNA, the CDR3 is TGTGCCAGCAGCTTAGTAGAGGCCTATGGCTACACCTTC.

The chain combines TRBV7-2 with TRBJ1-2; TRBD1 matches 8 bases. The germline V gene has CDR1 SGHTA and CDR2 FQGNSA. V shed 7 bases, J shed 4 bases, and the junction held 11 bases outside the gene matches. The CDR3 loop spans 15 amino acids. CDR3 region: CASNPGVDRGYGYTF. CDR3 sequence (DNA): TGTGCCAGCAACCCCGGGGTTGACAGGGGCTATGGCTACACCTTC.

The genes are TRBV18 and TRBJ1-1; TRBD1 is a possible D gene (6 bases). CDR1 is KGHSH, CDR2 LQKENI, per germline. V was clipped by 2 bases and J by 6 bases, with 13 bases between them. This CDR3 is 14 amino acids long. The CDR3 region has the DNA TGTGCCAGCTCACCAGGGGGGGCGTTTTCTGAAGCTTTCTTT. It encodes CASSPGGAFSEAFF.

On this clonotype itself: It may be a read error: a sequence one base away is much more abundant. V and J are TRBV5-1 and TRBJ2-1; 11 bases align to TRBD2. The CDR3 contains 17 residues. Germline V gene data show CDR1 as SGHRS and CDR2 as YFSETQ. The CDR3 reads CASSRPPTSGGRNGQFF. DNA of the CDR3: TGCGCCAGCAGCCGACCTCCTACTAGCGGGGGAAGGAATGGGCAGTTCTTC.

The chain has TRBV20-1 and TRBJ2-3; D tentatively reads TRBD1 or TRBD2 (5 bases each). Germline CDR1 DFQATT, CDR2 SNEGSKA (reference sequence). Trimming pared 6 bases from V and 4 bases from J, leaving 14 bases between. This CDR3 has 13 amino acids. CDR3 sequence (DNA): TGCAGTGCACCGCCGCCGGGACCAGATACGCAGTATTTT. Translating gives CSAPPPGPDTQYF.